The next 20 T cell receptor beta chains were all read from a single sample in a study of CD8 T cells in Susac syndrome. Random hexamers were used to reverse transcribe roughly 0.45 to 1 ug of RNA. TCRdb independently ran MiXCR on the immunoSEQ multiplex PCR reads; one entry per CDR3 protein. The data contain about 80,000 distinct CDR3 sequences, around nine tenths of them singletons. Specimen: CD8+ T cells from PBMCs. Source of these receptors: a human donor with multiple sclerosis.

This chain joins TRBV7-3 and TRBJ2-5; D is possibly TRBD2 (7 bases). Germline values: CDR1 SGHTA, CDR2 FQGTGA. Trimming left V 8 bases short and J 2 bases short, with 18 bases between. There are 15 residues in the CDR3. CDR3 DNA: TGTGCCAGCGCCAAGGGGGGCGGGGGACAAGAGACCCAGTACTTC. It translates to CASAKGGGGQETQYF.

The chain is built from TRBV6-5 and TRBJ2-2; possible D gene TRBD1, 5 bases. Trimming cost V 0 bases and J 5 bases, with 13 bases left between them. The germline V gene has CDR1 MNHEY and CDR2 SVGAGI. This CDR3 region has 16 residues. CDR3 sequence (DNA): TGTGCCAGCAGTTACTCGACAGTGAGCGAAACCGGGGAGCTGTTTTTT. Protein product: CASSYSTVSETGELFF.

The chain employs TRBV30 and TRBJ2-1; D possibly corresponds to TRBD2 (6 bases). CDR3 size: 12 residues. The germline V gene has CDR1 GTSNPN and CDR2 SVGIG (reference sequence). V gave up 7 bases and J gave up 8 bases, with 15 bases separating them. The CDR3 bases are TGTGCCTACTCGACTAGTATCGATGAGCAGTTCTTC. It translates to CAYSTSIDEQFF.

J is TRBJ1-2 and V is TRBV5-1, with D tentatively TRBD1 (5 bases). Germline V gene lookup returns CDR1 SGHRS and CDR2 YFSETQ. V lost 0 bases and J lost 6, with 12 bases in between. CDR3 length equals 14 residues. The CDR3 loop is CASSLATGGDGYTF. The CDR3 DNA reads TGCGCCAGCAGCTTGGCCACAGGTGGGGATGGCTACACCTTC.

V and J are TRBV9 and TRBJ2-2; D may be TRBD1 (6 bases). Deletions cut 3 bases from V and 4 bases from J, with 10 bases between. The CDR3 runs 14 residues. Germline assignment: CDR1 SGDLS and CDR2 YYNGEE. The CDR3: CASSGYRVTGELFF. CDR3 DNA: TGTGCCAGCAGCGGGTACAGGGTCACCGGGGAGCTGTTTTTT.

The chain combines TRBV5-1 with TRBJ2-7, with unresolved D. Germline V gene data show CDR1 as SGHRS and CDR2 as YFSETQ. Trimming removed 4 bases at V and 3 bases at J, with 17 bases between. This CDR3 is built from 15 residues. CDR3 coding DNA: TGCGCCAGCAGCAGGACGGGCGGCGAAAGCTACGAGCAGTACTTC. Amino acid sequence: CASSRTGGESYEQYF.

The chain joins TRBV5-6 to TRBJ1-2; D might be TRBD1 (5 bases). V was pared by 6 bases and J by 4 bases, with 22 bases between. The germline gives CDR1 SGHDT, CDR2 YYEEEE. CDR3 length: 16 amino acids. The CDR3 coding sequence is TGTGCCAGCAACCAAAATCCGGGTTCAGGGATCTATGGCTACACCTTC. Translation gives CASNQNPGSGIYGYTF.

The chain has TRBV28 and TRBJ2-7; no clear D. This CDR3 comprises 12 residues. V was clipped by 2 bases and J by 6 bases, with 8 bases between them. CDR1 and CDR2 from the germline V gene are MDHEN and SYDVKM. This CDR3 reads CASSLPALEQYF. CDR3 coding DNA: TGTGCCAGCAGTTTACCAGCTCTCGAGCAGTACTTC.

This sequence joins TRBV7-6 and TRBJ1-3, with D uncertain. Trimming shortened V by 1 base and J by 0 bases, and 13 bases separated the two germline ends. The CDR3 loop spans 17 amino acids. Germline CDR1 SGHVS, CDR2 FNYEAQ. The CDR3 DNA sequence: TGTGCCAGCAGCTTAGGGCCCATTCTTACCTCTGGAAACACCATATATTTT. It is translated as CASSLGPILTSGNTIYF.

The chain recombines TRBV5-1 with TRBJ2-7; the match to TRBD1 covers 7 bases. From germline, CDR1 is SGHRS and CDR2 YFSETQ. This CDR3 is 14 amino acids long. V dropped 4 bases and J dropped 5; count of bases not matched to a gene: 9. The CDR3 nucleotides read TGCGCCAGCAGCAACGGACAGGCCGTAGACGAGCAGTACTTC. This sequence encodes CASSNGQAVDEQYF.

CDR3: CASSPGTALMNTEAFF. In nucleotides, the CDR3 is TGTGCCAGCAGCCCTGGGACCGCCCTCATGAACACTGAAGCTTTCTTT. The chain couples TRBV5-6 to TRBJ1-1; D is perhaps TRBD1 (5 bases). V lost 4 bases and J 0 bases, leaving 16 bases between the germline ends. CDR1 SGHDT and CDR2 YYEEEE come from the germline V gene. The CDR3 spans 16 residues.

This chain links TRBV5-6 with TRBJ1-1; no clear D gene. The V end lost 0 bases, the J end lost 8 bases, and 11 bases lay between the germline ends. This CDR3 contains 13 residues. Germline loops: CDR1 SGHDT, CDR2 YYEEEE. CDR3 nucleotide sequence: TGTGCCAGCAGCTTGGGGGTCGGCAGAGAAGCTTTCTTT. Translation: CASSLGVGREAFF. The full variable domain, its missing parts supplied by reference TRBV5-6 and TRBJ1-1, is DAGVTQSPTHLIKTRGQQVTLRCSPKSGHDTVSWYQQALGQGPQFIFQYYEEEERQRGNFPDRFSGHQFPNYSSELNVNALLLGDSALYLCASSLGVGREAFFGQGTRLTVV.

CDR3 nucleotide sequence: TGTGCCAGTTGGGGACAGGGGAATCCTTACTATGGCTACACCTTC. It encodes CASWGQGNPYYGYTF. The chain is built from TRBV7-9 and TRBJ1-2; the match to TRBD1 covers 10 bases. The CDR3 sequence is 15 residues long. The V segment lost 9 bases and the J segment 3 bases; nucleotides outside the gene matches: 10. The germline CDR1 and CDR2 sequences are SEHNR and FQNEAQ (reference sequence).

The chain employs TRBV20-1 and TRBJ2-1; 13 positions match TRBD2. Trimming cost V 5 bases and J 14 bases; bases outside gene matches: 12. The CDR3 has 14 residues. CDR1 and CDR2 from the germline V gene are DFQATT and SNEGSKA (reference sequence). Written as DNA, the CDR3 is TGCAGTGCTGAACTAGCGGGAGGGTCCCAGGCAAAGTTCTTC. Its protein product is CSAELAGGSQAKFF.

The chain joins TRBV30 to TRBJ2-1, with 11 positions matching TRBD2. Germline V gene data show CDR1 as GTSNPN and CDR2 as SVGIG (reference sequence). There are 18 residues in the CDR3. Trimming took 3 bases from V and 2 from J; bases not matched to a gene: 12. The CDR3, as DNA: TGTGCCTGGAGAGTCCCCACCTTAGCGGGAGGGCCCTACAATGAGCAGTTCTTC. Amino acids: CAWRVPTLAGGPYNEQFF. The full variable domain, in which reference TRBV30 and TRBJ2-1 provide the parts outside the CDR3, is SQTIHQWPATLVQPVGSPLSLECTVEGTSNPNLYWYRQAAGRGLQLLFYSVGIGQISSEVPQNLSASRPQDRQFILSSKKLLLSDSGFYLCAWRVPTLAGGPYNEQFFGPGTRLTVL.

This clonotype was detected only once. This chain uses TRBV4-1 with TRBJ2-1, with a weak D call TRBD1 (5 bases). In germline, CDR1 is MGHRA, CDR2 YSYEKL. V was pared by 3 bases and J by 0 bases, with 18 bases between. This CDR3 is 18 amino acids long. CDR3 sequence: CASSHAIRRQSSYNEQFF. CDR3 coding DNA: TGCGCCAGCAGCCATGCAATTCGTAGACAGAGCTCCTACAATGAGCAGTTCTTC.

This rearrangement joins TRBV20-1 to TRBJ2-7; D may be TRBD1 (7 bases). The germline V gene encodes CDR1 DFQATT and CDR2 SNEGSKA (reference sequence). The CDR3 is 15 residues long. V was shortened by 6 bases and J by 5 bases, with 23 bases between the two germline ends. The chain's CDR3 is CSAPRATGRLDEQYF. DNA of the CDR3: TGCAGTGCCCCCCGGGCGACAGGGAGGTTGGACGAGCAGTACTTC.

The DNA for the CDR3 is TGTGCCAGCAGTTCGGGGTGGGGGGCCAGGGACTATGGCTACACCTTC. It codes for CASSSGWGARDYGYTF. This chain joins TRBV28 and TRBJ1-2; maybe TRBD1 (6 bases). The germline gives CDR1 MDHEN, CDR2 SYDVKM. CDR3 length: 16 residues. Trimming removed 4 bases from V and 3 bases from J, with 18 bases in between.

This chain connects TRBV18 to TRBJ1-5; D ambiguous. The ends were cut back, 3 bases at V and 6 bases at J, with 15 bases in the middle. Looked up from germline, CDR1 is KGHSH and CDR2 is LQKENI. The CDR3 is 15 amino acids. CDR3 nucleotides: TGTGCCAGCTCACCGGAGGCGAGCGTTAGTCAGCCCCAGCATTTT. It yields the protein CASSPEASVSQPQHF.

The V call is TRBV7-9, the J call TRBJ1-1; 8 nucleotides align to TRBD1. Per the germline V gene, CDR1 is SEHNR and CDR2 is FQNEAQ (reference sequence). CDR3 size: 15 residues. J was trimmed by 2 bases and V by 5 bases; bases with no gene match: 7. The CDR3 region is CASSPTDRANTEAFF. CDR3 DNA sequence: TGTGCCAGCAGCCCCACGGACAGGGCCAACACTGAAGCTTTCTTT.